Described below is a single T cell receptor (beta chain) sequence and its context. This receptor's antigen is unknown. The record has no base qualities; no much larger clone is one base away. The data originate from a study of long-term antiretroviral therapy in people with HIV (dated by TCRdb to between 2021 and 2023). Regarding the research as a whole: The earliest samples were collected roughly a decade before the 2015 WHO recommendation for immediate ART, at a time when ART was usually postponed until CD4 counts fell. A retrospective serial study tested whether ART initiation and durable HIV suppression were associated with changes in peripheral blood TRB repertoire composition and diversity. About 35% of the 30 participants with HIV were female. No cross-contamination during QIAcube processing turned up in test extractions that ran a monoclonal T-cell line alongside about 35 polyclonal samples. A total of around 190 cryopreserved PBMC samples came from 25 to 35 adults with confirmed HIV infection and were collected serially over a mean of approximately 6 years (range 1-12).

Inclusion was restricted to participants for whom at least one PBMC sample before ART initiation and at least two post-ART samples were available. Treatment was received in the United States of America by all participants with HIV. Cryopreserved samples of roughly 0.95-10 million PBMC were thawed and washed before DNA extraction. At the time of the earliest PBMC sample, participants with HIV were aged between about 20 and 60 years. Each participant contributed PBMC samples from 1-4 timepoints before ART initiation and 2-8 timepoints after ART initiation, with a median of 7 samples. For every participant, serial HIV viral load, CD4+ T-cell count, ART history and demographic data were obtained. A Qiagen kit on a QIAcube was used to extract genomic DNA from unsorted PBMC, with samples processed in batches of 12. Study-level results and caveats: Since PBMC availability was limited, sequencing covered only the TCR beta chain, with no alpha chain pairing. A significant increase in TRB diversity was found to be associated with ART initiation, although TRB diversity was observed to remain significantly below that of transplant donor controls even after long-term ART. At every time point, the repertoire was dominated by expanded TRB clones first identified before ART initiation, although this dominance fluctuated and, in many PLHIV, declined after ART. Narrower CDR3 length ranges were observed in HIV repertoires than in controls, and an antigen-experienced repertoire with only a slight naive shift after ART was suggested by the network structure. Unsorted PBMC were profiled instead of sorted CD4+ and CD8+ T cells because pre-ART samples had limited cell numbers. Inferences about post-ART repertoire changes are limited because no data were available on ART adherence, viral resistance or therapy changes. Samples dated from about 2004 to 2018, and the ART regimens used may be less effective than current ones.

Sequencing of the TRB variable region was done with the immunoSEQ hsTCRB v3.0 assay at survey level resolution. The target sequencing depth for TRB was about 40,000-50,000 T-cell genomes per sample. Pooled TRB libraries were sequenced on an Illumina MiSeq with a v3 150-cycle kit. As for how the authors treated the data: Repertoire analysis was performed in R inside a reproducible Nextflow workflow that covered QC, data transformation and analysis. LymphoSeq2, an R package for exploring AIRR-Seq data, was used to implement custom analyses. A few samples that produced fewer than 5000 total TRB sequences were removed, so 200 or so HIV repertoires were analyzed. Of the 188 retained HIV repertoires, some 60 were collected before and about 130 after ART initiation. Repertoires were downsampled to 5000 TRB nucleotide sequences, and summary statistics were averaged over 100 downsampling iterations. Only TRB sequences with CDR3 regions of at least seven amino acids were retained for analysis. Diversity was assessed using a clonality score derived from Shannon entropy and using the Gini coefficient. In the repertoire networks, any two of the top 5000 CDR3 amino acid sequences were linked whenever the two sequences differed by an edit distance of one. GLIPH2 predicted antigen specificity groups and MHC restriction for TRB CDR3 amino acid sequences. To flag known associations with CMV, EBV, HIV or tissue antigens, CDR3 amino acid sequences were compared against VDJdb and McPAS-TCR. Pre-ART, post-ART and control groups were compared with Wilcoxon signed-rank tests and Holm-Bonferroni correction. TCRdb retrieved this table from immuneACCESS and kept in-frame rearrangements only. Not all clones are present; in checked studies, unresolved V genes account for under half, and no reason is known for the remainder. V, J and clone size were drawn from that table, and D and trimming were deduced from the DNA. The sample table shows about 23,000 clones, and more than 65% are seen once. The ten largest clones take up 4% to 6% of the sample.

The sequence was collected from a man aged 50-59 years with HIV. The sample consisted of unsorted PBMCs, taken 0.3 years after starting antiretroviral therapy.

CDR3 reads: CASSGSGTPTYEQYF. The bases are TGTGCCAGCAGTGGTTCGGGGACACCGACTTACGAGCAGTACTTC. This receptor chain uses TRBV28 and TRBJ2-7; tentative D gene TRBD1, with 6 bases matching. CDR1 and CDR2 (MDHEN, SYDVKM) derive from the germline V gene. V is reduced by 5 bases and J by 4 bases, leaving a spacing of 18 bases between them. The CDR3 goes from the cysteine to the phenylalanine over 15 residues. Of all the DNA, just the CDR3 is kept, 45 bases in frame from base 1. The full variable domain, with segments outside the CDR3 supplied by the reference TRBV28 and TRBJ2-7 proteins, appears as DVKVTQSSRYLVKRTGEKVFLECVQDMDHENMFWYRQDPGLGLRLIYFSYDVKMKEKGDIPEGYSVSREKKERFSLILESASTNQTSMYLCASSGSGTPTYEQYFGPGTRLTVT.